These 30 T cell receptor beta chains originate from one sample sequenced in a study of T cell responses to AZD1222 COVID-19 vaccine. Profiled with immunoSEQ multiplex PCR; TCRdb holds only in-frame clones, not every one. Of fewer than 200,000 clones detected, roughly 92% appear once; the ten largest clones hold 1% to 1.5%. This specimen was peripheral blood, taken on day 0 of AZD1222 vaccination. These receptors were taken from an adult in good health.

The chain is built from TRBV28 and TRBJ1-6; D possibly corresponds to TRBD1 (5 bases). The CDR3 runs to 15 residues. In germline, CDR1 is MDHEN, CDR2 SYDVKM. The germline V and J ends were trimmed by 3 bases and 10 bases, with 16 bases remaining between them. CDR3 bases: TGTGCCAGCAGTTTGTTTGAGGGGCCGAGGTCACCCCTCCACTTT. As protein: CASSLFEGPRSPLHF.

The J gene is TRBJ1-5, the V gene TRBV6-6, with D possibly being TRBD1 (5 bases). This CDR3 contains 16 residues. With 0 bases removed from V and 3 bases from J, the gap between germline ends came to 12 bases. Germline CDR1 reads MNHNY; CDR2 reads SVGAGI (reference sequence). CDR3 sequence: CASSYSAGLDNQPQHF. CDR3 nucleotides: TGTGCCAGCAGTTACTCGGCAGGGTTAGACAATCAGCCCCAGCATTTT.

The chain carries TRBV27 and TRBJ1-1, with D tentatively TRBD1 (6 bases). The CDR3 runs to 13 residues. Germline-derived CDR1 and CDR2 are MNHEY and SMNVEV (reference sequence). V was trimmed by 4 bases and J by 8 bases, leaving 14 bases between them. The CDR3 here is CASSSFAQGEAFF. DNA for the CDR3: TGTGCCAGCAGTTCATTCGCGCAGGGGGAAGCTTTCTTT.

This chain links TRBV10-3 with TRBJ1-5; 7 bases are a match to TRBD1. Losses at the gene ends were 2 bases for V and 6 bases for J; bases not matched to a gene: 10. CDR1 ENHRY and CDR2 SYGVKD come from the germline V gene. This CDR3 comprises 16 residues. CDR3 region: CAISEGGTARGQPQHF. DNA for the CDR3: TGTGCCATCAGTGAGGGGGGGACAGCCCGAGGTCAGCCCCAGCATTTT.

This sequence joins TRBV27 and TRBJ2-3, with unresolved D. There are 15 residues in the CDR3. Germline V gives CDR1 MNHEY, CDR2 SMNVEV (reference sequence). Trimming took off 3 bases at V and 2 bases at J, with 12 bases between the two ends. The CDR3 coding sequence is TGTGCCAGCAGTTTGTTTAGCAGAGACACAGATACGCAGTATTTT. This gives the protein CASSLFSRDTDTQYF.

This clone was observed once. This sample includes further DNA sequences coding for the same CDR3. This rearrangement joins TRBV14 to TRBJ2-5; TRBD2 is a possible D gene (5 bases). There are 15 residues in the CDR3. Germline CDR1 reads SGHDN; CDR2 reads FVKESK. The ends were cut back, 7 bases at V and 5 bases at J, with 20 bases in the middle. CDR3 nucleotides: TGTGCCAGCACCCCGGGTCGGGGTCCGAGGGAGACCCAGTACTTC. Protein sequence: CASTPGRGPRETQYF.

The chain has TRBV24-1 and TRBJ2-1; TRBD1 is a possible D gene (5 bases). CDR1 is KGHDR and CDR2 is SFDVKD in the germline V gene. V was cut by 8 bases and J by 6 bases, with 13 bases left in between. This CDR3 comprises 13 residues. CDR3 sequence reads: CATMGTGPNEQFF. CDR3 nucleotides: TGTGCCACCATGGGAACAGGACCCAATGAGCAGTTCTTC.

The chain couples TRBV6-5 to TRBJ2-5; possibly TRBD1 or TRBD2 for D (5 bases each). CDR3 length: 14 amino acids. V was shortened by 4 bases and J by 4 bases, with 13 bases between the two germline ends. In germline, CDR1 is MNHEY, CDR2 SVGAGI. CDR3: CASSSPRGPETQYF. CDR3 sequence (DNA): TGTGCCAGCAGTTCCCCGAGGGGCCCAGAGACCCAGTACTTC.

CDR3 amino acids: CASSYATGGQPQHF. The CDR3 coding sequence is TGTGCCAGCAGTTACGCGACAGGGGGACAGCCCCAGCATTTT. The chain is built from TRBV6-6 and TRBJ1-5; 9 bases match TRBD1. Germline V gene sequence: CDR1 MNHNY, CDR2 SVGAGI (reference sequence). V shed 2 bases, J shed 7 bases, and the junction held 3 bases outside the gene matches. There are 14 residues in the CDR3.

The V and J genes are TRBV29-1 and TRBJ1-1; D call uncertain. Per germline, CDR1 SQVTM and CDR2 ANQGSEA. The CDR3 is made up of 13 amino acids. V lost 4 bases and J lost 6, with 15 bases in between. CDR3 region: CSVGQPSGAEAFF. The CDR3 DNA reads as TGCAGCGTTGGCCAGCCATCTGGGGCTGAAGCTTTCTTT.

The J gene is TRBJ1-6, the V gene TRBV6-5; the D gene is possibly TRBD1 (5 bases). CDR3 length equals 14 residues. The V end was cut by 8 bases, the J end by 9 bases, with 17 bases between. Germline V lookup: CDR1 MNHEY, CDR2 SVGAGI. The CDR3 nucleotides are TGTGCCAGCTTCGTGGGGGTACCTTCTTCACCCCTCCACTTT. Its protein is CASFVGVPSSPLHF.

This chain connects TRBV29-1 to TRBJ2-2; no firm D call. The CDR3 covers 14 residues. The ends were cut back, 2 bases at V and 6 bases at J, with 13 bases in the middle. CDR1 and CDR2 from the germline V gene are SQVTM and ANQGSEA. The CDR3 DNA is TGCAGCGTTGAATCCCGGGTAGTCGCCGGGGAGCTGTTTTTT. Its protein product is CSVESRVVAGELFF.

The rearrangement links TRBV9 to TRBJ2-1; D ambiguous. From germline, CDR1 is SGDLS and CDR2 YYNGEE. V lost 3 bases to trimming and J lost 6 bases, with 10 bases between them. The CDR3 is 13 residues long. The CDR3 DNA reads TGTGCCAGCAGCGCTCTAGAACGCAATGAGCAGTTCTTC. Translation: CASSALERNEQFF.

This chain connects TRBV6-5 to TRBJ1-2; possible D gene TRBD1, 5 bases. The ends were cut back, 6 bases at V and 4 bases at J, with 15 bases in the middle. Per germline, CDR1 MNHEY and CDR2 SVGAGI. The CDR3 sequence is 14 residues long. DNA for the CDR3: TGTGCCAGCAGCCTTCAGGGCGGGTCCTATGGCTACACCTTC. Translated: CASSLQGGSYGYTF.

The chain has TRBV3-1 (or the pseudogene TRBV3-2) and TRBJ2-1; tentative D call: TRBD2 (5 bases). The CDR3 contains 14 residues. Trimming removed 1 base from V and 4 bases from J, with 8 bases in between. CDR1 and CDR2 from the germline V gene are LGHDT and YNNKEL (reference sequence). CDR3 in DNA: TGTGCCAGCAGCCAAGGGACTGATTACAATGAGCAGTTCTTC. Translation: CASSQGTDYNEQFF.

This chain connects TRBV6-5 to TRBJ1-2; possibly TRBD1 for D (6 bases). CDR3 length: 14 amino acids. V was pared by 4 bases and J by 4 bases, with 13 bases between. Germline V lookup: CDR1 MNHEY, CDR2 SVGAGI. This CDR3 reads CASSLTTGSYGYTF. The CDR3 DNA reads as TGTGCCAGCAGTTTGACGACAGGAAGCTATGGCTACACCTTC.

The rearrangement joins TRBV4-1 to TRBJ1-5; 8 nucleotides match TRBD1. The CDR3 runs to 16 residues. Germline V gene lookup returns CDR1 MGHRA and CDR2 YSYEKL. J lost 3 bases, V lost 3 bases, and 7 bases had no gene match. The CDR3 DNA reads TGCGCCAGCAGCCAGCCTGACAGGGGAGTCAATCAGCCCCAGCATTTT. It encodes CASSQPDRGVNQPQHF.

V gene TRBV4-2 combines with J gene TRBJ2-7; weak D call: TRBD1 (6 bases). The CDR3 has 17 amino acids. Trimming shortened V by 4 bases and J by 0 bases, and 19 bases separated the two germline ends. CDR1 is LGHNA and CDR2 is YNFKEQ in the germline V gene. The CDR3 protein is CASSRTPSGTTSYEQYF. The CDR3 coding sequence is TGTGCCAGCAGCCGCACACCCTCCGGGACAACCTCCTACGAGCAGTACTTC.

Written as DNA, the CDR3 is TGTGCCAGCACCCCGAGCGGTGTCAGGACCTACAATGAGCAGTTCTTC. As protein: CASTPSGVRTYNEQFF. This chain connects TRBV3-1 (or the pseudogene TRBV3-2) to TRBJ2-1; D is perhaps TRBD2 (5 bases). This CDR3 contains 16 residues. The V and J ends lost 7 bases and 2 bases respectively, with 18 bases between them. The germline V gene encodes CDR1 LGHDT and CDR2 YNNKEL (reference sequence).

The rearrangement links TRBV6-5 to TRBJ1-4; 7 bases fit TRBD1. This CDR3 contains 13 residues. The V and J ends lost 4 bases and 8 bases, in that order; junction bases with no gene match: 4. CDR1 MNHEY and CDR2 SVGAGI come from the germline V gene. The CDR3 coding sequence is TGTGCCAGCAGTTCAGGGGGAGAGGAAAAACTGTTTTTT. Residues: CASSSGGEEKLFF.

J is TRBJ1-5 and V is TRBV7-9; tentative D call: TRBD1 (5 bases). This CDR3 is 15 amino acids long. Trimming pared 1 base from V and 4 bases from J, leaving 11 bases between. Per the germline V gene, CDR1 is SEHNR and CDR2 is FQNEAQ (reference sequence). In DNA form, the CDR3 reads TGTGCCAGCAGCTTAGGTCCAGGGCATAATCAGCCCCAGCATTTT. Its protein product is CASSLGPGHNQPQHF.

This chain uses TRBV6-6 with TRBJ2-2; D is perhaps TRBD2 (5 bases). Per germline, CDR1 MNHNY and CDR2 SVGAGI (reference sequence). V was clipped by 2 bases and J by 13 bases, with 11 bases between them. The CDR3 spans 12 residues. CDR3 coding DNA: TGTGCCAGCAGTTACCGGGAAAAGTGGCTGTTTTTT. This translates into CASSYREKWLFF.

The genes are TRBV7-9 and TRBJ2-1, with TRBD1 as a possible D gene (5 bases). This CDR3 spans 13 amino acids. The germline V gene encodes CDR1 SEHNR and CDR2 FQNEAQ (reference sequence). Trimming left V 5 bases short and J 5 bases short, with 10 bases between. The CDR3 bases are TGTGCCAGCAGCGCGACAGCGAACAATGAGCAGTTCTTC. Translation gives CASSATANNEQFF.

This clone has just a few counts. The rearrangement links TRBV7-3 to TRBJ1-1; perhaps TRBD1 as D (5 bases). CDR3 length: 13 residues. Trimming took 5 bases from V and 5 from J, leaving 12 bases between them. Germline V gene sequence: CDR1 SGHTA, CDR2 FQGTGA. In DNA, the CDR3 is TGTGCCAGCAGCGAGGGGTCGGTAACTGAAGCTTTCTTT. It translates to CASSEGSVTEAFF.

The genes are TRBV3-1 (or the pseudogene TRBV3-2) and TRBJ1-1; D unclear. In germline, CDR1 is LGHDT, CDR2 YNNKEL (reference sequence). There are 12 residues in the CDR3. The germline V and J ends were trimmed by 0 bases and 9 bases, with 8 bases remaining between them. This chain's CDR3 is CASSQDERKAFF. The CDR3 region has the DNA TGTGCCAGCAGCCAAGATGAACGGAAAGCTTTCTTT.

The J gene is TRBJ1-3, the V gene TRBV11-2, with unresolved D. Trimming pared 0 bases from V and 0 bases from J, leaving 6 bases between. The germline V gene encodes CDR1 SGHAT and CDR2 FQNNGV. This CDR3 is built from 15 residues. CDR3 sequence (DNA): TGTGCCAGCAGCTTAGAACGGAACTCTGGAAACACCATATATTTT. Protein sequence: CASSLERNSGNTIYF.

The chain carries TRBV21-1 and TRBJ1-5. TRBV21-1 is deemed a pseudogene. The CDR3 has 17 residues. The CDR3: CASSKDVKAGFNQPQHF. The CDR3 nucleotides read TGTGCCAGCAGCAAAGATGTGAAGGCGGGTTTCAATCAGCCCCAGCATTTT.

This clone was counted between two and nine times. The chain joins TRBV5-1 to TRBJ2-1; D ambiguous. V was pared by 4 bases and J by 0 bases, with 11 bases between. CDR3 length: 15 residues. CDR1 and CDR2 (germline): SGHRS, YFSETQ. CDR3 nucleotides: TGCGCCAGCAGCCCCCAAGCTAGCTCCTACAATGAGCAGTTCTTC. It encodes CASSPQASSYNEQFF.

This rearrangement joins TRBV6-2 or TRBV6-3 to TRBJ2-1; the match to TRBD2 covers 8 bases. V trimming: 1 base; J trimming: 8 bases; junction bases outside the gene matches: 13. CDR1 is MNHEY, CDR2 SVGEGT, per germline. The CDR3 totals 17 residues. The CDR3 sequence is CASSYWGGGSSRDEQFF. The CDR3 DNA reads TGTGCCAGCAGTTACTGGGGCGGGGGGTCTTCTAGGGATGAGCAGTTCTTC.

The V and J genes are TRBV19 and TRBJ1-5, with D hard to call. Germline values: CDR1 LNHDA, CDR2 SQIVND (reference sequence). The CDR3 length is 16 residues. V was shortened by 7 bases and J by 0 bases, with 16 bases between the two germline ends. CDR3 coding DNA: TGTGCCAGTAAAACCACTTGGGGTAATAGCAATCAGCCCCAGCATTTT. Protein: CASKTTWGNSNQPQHF.